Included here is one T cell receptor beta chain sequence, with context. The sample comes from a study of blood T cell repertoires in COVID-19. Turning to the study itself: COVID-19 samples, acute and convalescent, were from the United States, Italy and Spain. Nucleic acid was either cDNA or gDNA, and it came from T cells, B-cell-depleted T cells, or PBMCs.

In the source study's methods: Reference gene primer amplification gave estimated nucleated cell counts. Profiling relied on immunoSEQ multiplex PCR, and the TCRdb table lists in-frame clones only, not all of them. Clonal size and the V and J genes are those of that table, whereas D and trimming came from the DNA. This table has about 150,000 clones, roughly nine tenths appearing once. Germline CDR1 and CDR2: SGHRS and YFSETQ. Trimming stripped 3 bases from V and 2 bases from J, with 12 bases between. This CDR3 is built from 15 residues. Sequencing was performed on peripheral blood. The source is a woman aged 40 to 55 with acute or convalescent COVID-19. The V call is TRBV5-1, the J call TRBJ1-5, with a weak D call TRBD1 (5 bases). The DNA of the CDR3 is TGCGCCAGCAGCTCCGTCGGGGGAGGCAATCAGCCCCAGCATTTT. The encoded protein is CASSSVGGGNQPQHF.